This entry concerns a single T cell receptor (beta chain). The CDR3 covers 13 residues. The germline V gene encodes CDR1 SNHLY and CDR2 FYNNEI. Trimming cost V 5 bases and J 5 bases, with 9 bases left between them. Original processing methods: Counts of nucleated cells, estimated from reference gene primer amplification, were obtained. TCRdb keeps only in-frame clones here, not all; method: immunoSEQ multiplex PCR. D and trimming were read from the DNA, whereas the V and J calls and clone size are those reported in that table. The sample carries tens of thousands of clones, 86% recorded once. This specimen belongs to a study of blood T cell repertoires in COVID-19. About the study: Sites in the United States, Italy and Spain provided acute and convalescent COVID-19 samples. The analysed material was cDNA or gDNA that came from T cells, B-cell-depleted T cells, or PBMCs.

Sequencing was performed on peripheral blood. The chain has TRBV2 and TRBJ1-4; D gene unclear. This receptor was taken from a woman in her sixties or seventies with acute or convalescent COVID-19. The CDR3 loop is CASSTQINEKLFF. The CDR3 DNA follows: TGTGCCAGCAGTACCCAGATAAATGAAAAACTGTTTTTT.